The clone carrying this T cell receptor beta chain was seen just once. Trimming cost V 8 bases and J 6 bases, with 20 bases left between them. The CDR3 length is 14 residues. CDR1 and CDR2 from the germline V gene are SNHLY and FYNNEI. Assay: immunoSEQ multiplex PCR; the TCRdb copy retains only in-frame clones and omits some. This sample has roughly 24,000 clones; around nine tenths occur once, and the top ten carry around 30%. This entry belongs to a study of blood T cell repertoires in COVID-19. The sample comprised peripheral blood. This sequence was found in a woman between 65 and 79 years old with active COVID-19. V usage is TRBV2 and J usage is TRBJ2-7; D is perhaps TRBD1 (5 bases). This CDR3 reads CASQVLDTVGEQYF. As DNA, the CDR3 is TGTGCCAGCCAGGTTCTGGACACCGTGGGCGAGCAGTACTTC.